These T cell receptor beta chains were read from a single sample in a study of vaccination and CD4 T cells after COVID-19. The antigens these receptors bind are not known. MiXCR, applied by TCRdb to the PCR reads, yields one record per CDR3 protein. The repertoire holds roughly 15,000 distinct CDR3 sequences, with around 30% as singletons. The sequencing input was cultured CD4+ T cells from blood. These receptors all stem from a human donor with COVID-19. The CDR3 runs from the conserved cysteine through the conserved F or W.

>TRBJ1-2|TRBV2
CASSDRGQNYGYTF
>TRBJ1-5|TRBV5-4
CATGHENQPQHF
>TRBJ1-2|TRBV28
CASSLQLNYGYTF
>TRBJ1-4|TRBV27
CASSLGGQGLETLFF
>TRBJ1-5|TRBV28
CASSSWVLGNQPQHF
>TRBJ1-1|TRBV7-2
CASSLLGIQAFF
>TRBJ1-6|TRBV6-2/TRBV6-3
CASSTPVSRNSPPHF
>TRBJ2-7|TRBV11-3
CASSLGKGLAGSYEQYF
>TRBJ2-5|TRBV24-1
CATSDFAYGKGGKETQYF
>TRBJ2-2|TRBV20-1
CSASLSAGGSGELFF
>TRBJ1-5|TRBV6-1
CASSTGQGPNQPQHF
>TRBJ1-2|TRBV28
CASGSGLRVVSYTF
>TRBJ1-6|TRBV6-5
CASSYSKDLAQNSYNSPLHF
>TRBJ2-1|TRBV12-3/TRBV12-4
CASRPTGPFYNEQFF
>TRBJ2-3|TRBV25-1
CASSAGTGSTDTQYF
>TRBJ2-5|TRBV19
CASSRGRWETQYF
>TRBJ1-2|TRBV30
CAWSVQLGNYGYTF
>TRBJ1-1|TRBV11-2
CASSSSATVTFF
>TRBJ2-7|TRBV15
CATSRPGTGFVYEQYF
>TRBJ1-2|TRBV20-1
CSGRSRTNYCYTF
>TRBJ2-3|TRBV12-3/TRBV12-4
CASSGQGRTDTQYF
>TRBJ1-2|TRBV5-1
CASRPTGGNVPTLNGYTF
>TRBJ2-5|TRBV6-2/TRBV6-3
CASSWTQETQYF
>TRBJ1-6|TRBV3-1
CASSLGQLNSPLHF
>TRBJ2-1|TRBV7-7
CASSLGGQGVLFF
>TRBJ2-5|TRBV7-2
CASSPQGRYQETQYF
>TRBJ2-5|TRBV9
CASSVAVRGGRETQYF
>TRBJ1-6|TRBV29-1
CSVDPRGQGALHF
>TRBJ1-4|TRBV20-1
CSATDRSPNEKLFF
>TRBJ1-1|TRBV30
CAWSVRGDYTEAFF
>TRBJ1-6|TRBV12-3/TRBV12-4
CASSSGPGSPLHF
>TRBJ1-1|TRBV11-2
CASSFAEGEAFF
>TRBJ1-1|TRBV5-4
CASSKDRSANTEAFF
>TRBJ2-5|TRBV27
CASRLEETQYF
>TRBJ2-5|TRBV6-2/TRBV6-3
CASSLGGAEAETQYF
>TRBJ2-5|TRBV20-1
CSASTERETQYF
>TRBJ1-2|TRBV28
CASHNLGQPYGYTF
>TRBJ1-5|TRBV18
CASSPPRDRGRERPQHF
>TRBJ1-2|TRBV6-1
CASSGETTGVGGYTF
>TRBJ1-2|TRBV11-3
CASSLGQNYGYTF
>TRBJ1-1|TRBV2
CASSNLRVDAEAFF
>TRBJ2-2|TRBV6-1
CASSRLAGGMNTGELFF
>TRBJ2-7|TRBV6-5
CASSYSRGNYEQYF
>TRBJ1-5|TRBV6-1
CASSEVGGFNQPQHF
>TRBJ2-7|TRBV29-1
CSVDWTGAGEQYF
>TRBJ1-1|TRBV20-1
CSAPEAFF
>TRBJ1-5|TRBV4-2
CASSQDGQGNQPQHF
>TRBJ1-4|TRBV12-3/TRBV12-4
CASSTHVDRAANEKLFF
>TRBJ2-5|TRBV6-1
CASLFRLVAGGETQYF
>TRBJ1-5|TRBV20-1
CSARGTALWPQHF
>TRBJ1-1|TRBV20-1
CSARGVGAGTEAFF
>TRBJ1-2|TRBV18
CASSRVRDRSGYTF
>TRBJ1-2|TRBV30
CAWTRRGQGYGYTF
>TRBJ1-3|TRBV15
CATSRNRDRGNTIYF
>TRBJ1-2|TRBV14
CASSPRGSRLYGYTF